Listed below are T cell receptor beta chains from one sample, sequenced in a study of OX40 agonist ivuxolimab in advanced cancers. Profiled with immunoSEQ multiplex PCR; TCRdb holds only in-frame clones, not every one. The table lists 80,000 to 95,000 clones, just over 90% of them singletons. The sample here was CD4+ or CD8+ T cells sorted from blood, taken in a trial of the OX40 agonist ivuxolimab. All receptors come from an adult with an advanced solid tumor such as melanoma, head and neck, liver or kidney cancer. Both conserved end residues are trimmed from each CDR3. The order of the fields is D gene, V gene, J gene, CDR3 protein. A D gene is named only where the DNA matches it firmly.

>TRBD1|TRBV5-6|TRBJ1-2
ASSSYGTGGLYGYT
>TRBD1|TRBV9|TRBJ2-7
ASSTTGGSYEQY
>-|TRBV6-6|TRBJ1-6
AKERQTDSPLH
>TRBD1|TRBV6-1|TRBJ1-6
ASRGQGASSSPLH
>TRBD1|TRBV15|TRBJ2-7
ATSGTGVFYEQY
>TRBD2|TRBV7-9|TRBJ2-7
ASSRGLAGEPYEQY
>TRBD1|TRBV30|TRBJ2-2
AWSVLRQGASKGTGELF
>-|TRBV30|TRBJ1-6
ASPPLH
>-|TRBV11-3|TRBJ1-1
ASSLVNTGPLEAF
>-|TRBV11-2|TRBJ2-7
ASSLATGGAPKGYEQY
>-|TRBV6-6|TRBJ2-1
ASSPLSSTGLSEQF
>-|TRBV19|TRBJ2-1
ASRITGYNEQF
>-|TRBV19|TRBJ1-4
ASSILGGGEKLF
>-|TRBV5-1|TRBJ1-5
ASRFSEGQPQH
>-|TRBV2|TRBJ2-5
ASSEGRQETQY
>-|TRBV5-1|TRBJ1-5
ASSLGGDGNQPQH
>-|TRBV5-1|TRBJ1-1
ASSFTWNTEAF
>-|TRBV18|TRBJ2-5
ASSPPVAYQETQY
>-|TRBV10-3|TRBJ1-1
AISNKDQNTEAF
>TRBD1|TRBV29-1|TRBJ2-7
SVIGTATSYEQY
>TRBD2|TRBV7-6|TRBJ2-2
ASSLGSSGSYTGELF
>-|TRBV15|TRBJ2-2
ATSTRELVSGELF
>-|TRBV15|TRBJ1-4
ATSRGDPVDEKLF
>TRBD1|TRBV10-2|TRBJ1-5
ASSVTGEGQPQH
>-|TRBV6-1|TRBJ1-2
ASSEPGVDYGYT
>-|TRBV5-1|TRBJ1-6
ASSSDGLSSPLH
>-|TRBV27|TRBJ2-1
ASTPDSPAYNEQF
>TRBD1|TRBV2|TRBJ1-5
ASSNPGGGSNQPQH
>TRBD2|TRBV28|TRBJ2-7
ASTSRSGSVDEQY
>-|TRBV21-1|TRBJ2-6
ASTHLGVLT
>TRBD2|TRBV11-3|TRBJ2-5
ASSFGMAGGYQETQY
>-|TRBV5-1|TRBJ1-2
ASSLDGPKGYT
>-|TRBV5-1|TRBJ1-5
ASSIGTSNQPQH
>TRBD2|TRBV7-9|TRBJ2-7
ASSFSGSYEQY
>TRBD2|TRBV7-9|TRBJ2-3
ANSLAAALADTQY
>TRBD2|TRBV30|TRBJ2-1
AWTSGNHEQF
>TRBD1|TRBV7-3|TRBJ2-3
ASSITGAHTDTQY
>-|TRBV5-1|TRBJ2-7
ASSFLPIGYEQY
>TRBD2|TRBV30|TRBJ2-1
AWSTHTGTTAYNEQF
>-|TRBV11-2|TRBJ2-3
ASSLGTPGTDTQY
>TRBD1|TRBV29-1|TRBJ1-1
STLTGLGTEAF
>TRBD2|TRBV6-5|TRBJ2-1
ASRLTSGAYNEQF
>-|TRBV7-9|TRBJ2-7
ASSLDVAFYEQY
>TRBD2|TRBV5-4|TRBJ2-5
ASSSWTSGLETQY
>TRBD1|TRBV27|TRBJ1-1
ASSLLGQGGDTEAF
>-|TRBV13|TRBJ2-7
ASSRDSPVGEQY
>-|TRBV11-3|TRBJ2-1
ASTPGTNKNNEQF
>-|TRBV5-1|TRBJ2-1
ASSLSRVVYNEQF
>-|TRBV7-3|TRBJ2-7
ASTNLPKGKNEQY
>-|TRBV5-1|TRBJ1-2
ASMSNDYGYT
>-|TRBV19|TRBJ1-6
ASSIQGLGGGNNSPLH
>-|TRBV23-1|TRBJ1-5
ASKQLFNQPQH
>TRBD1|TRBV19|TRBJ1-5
ASSSWAPGQGVWPQH
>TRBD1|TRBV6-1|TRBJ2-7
ASSFADRVEQY
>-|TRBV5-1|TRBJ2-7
ASSLSGGAYEQY
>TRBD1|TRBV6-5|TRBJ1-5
ASSDRVNQPQH
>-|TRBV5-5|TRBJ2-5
ASSAGTEETQY